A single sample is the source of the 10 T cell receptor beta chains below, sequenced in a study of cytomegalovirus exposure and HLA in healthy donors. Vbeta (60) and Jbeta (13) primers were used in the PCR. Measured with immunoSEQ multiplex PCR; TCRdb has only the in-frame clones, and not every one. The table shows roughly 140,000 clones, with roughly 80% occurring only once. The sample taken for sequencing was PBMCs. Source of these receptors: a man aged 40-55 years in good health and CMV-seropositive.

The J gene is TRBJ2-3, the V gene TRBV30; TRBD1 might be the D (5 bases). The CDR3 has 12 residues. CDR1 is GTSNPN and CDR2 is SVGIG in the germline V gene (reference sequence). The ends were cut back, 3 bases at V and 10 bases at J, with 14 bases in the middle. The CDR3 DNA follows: TGTGCCTGGAGGCCCTCGGCGACAGCGCAGTATTTT. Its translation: CAWRPSATAQYF. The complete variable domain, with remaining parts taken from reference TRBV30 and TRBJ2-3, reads SQTIHQWPATLVQPVGSPLSLECTVEGTSNPNLYWYRQAAGRGLQLLFYSVGIGQISSEVPQNLSASRPQDRQFILSSKKLLLSDSGFYLCAWRPSATAQYFGPGTRLTVL.

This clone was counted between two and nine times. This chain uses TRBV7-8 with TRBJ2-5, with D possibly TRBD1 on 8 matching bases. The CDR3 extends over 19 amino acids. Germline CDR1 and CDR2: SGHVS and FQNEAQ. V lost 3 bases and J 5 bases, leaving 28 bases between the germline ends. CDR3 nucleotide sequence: TGTGCCAGCAGCTTCAATAGTCGGGGAGGGCAGGGGGCGCGGGAGACCCAGTACTTC. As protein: CASSFNSRGGQGARETQYF.

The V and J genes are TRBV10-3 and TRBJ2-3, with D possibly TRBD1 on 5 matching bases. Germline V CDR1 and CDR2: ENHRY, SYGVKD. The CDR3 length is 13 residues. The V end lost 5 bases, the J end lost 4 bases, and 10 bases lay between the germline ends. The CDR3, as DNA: TGTGCCATCAGTCGAGCACAGGCAGATACGCAGTATTTT. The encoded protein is CAISRAQADTQYF.

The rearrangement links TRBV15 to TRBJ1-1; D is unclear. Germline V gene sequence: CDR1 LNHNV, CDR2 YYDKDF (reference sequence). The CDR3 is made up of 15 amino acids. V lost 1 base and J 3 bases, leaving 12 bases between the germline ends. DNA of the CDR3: TGTGCCACCAGCAGAGCCCGGGAGGAGCACACTGAAGCTTTCTTT. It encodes CATSRAREEHTEAFF.

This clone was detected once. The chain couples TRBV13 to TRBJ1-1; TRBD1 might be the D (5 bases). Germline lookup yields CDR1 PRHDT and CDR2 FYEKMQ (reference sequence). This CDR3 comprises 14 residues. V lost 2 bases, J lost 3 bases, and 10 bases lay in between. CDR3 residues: CASSLWGGDTEAFF. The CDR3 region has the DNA TGTGCCAGCAGCTTATGGGGAGGGGACACTGAAGCTTTCTTT.

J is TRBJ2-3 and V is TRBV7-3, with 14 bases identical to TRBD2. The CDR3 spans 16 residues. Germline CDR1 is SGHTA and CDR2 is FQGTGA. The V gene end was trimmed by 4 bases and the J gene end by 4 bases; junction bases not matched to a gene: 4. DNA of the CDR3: TGTGCCAGCAGCTCGGGACTAGCGGGGGTTTCAGATACGCAGTATTTT. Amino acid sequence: CASSSGLAGVSDTQYF.

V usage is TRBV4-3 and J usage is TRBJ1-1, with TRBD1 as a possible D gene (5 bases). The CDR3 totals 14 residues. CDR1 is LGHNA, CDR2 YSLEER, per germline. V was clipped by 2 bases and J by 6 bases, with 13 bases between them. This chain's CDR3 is CASSQPGRGAEAFF. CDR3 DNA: TGCGCCAGCAGCCAACCGGGGAGGGGAGCTGAAGCTTTCTTT.

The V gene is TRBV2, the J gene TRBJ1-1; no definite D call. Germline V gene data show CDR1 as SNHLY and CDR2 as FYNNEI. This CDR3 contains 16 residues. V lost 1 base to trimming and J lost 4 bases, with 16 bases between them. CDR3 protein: CASSEVARVISTEAFF. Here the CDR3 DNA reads TGTGCCAGCAGTGAAGTGGCCCGGGTGATTAGCACTGAAGCTTTCTTT.

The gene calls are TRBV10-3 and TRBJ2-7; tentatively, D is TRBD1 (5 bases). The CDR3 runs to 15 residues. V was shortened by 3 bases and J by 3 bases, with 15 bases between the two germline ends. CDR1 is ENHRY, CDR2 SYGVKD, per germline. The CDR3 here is CAISESGDRNYEQYF. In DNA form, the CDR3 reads TGTGCCATCAGTGAATCTGGTGACAGAAACTACGAGCAGTACTTC.

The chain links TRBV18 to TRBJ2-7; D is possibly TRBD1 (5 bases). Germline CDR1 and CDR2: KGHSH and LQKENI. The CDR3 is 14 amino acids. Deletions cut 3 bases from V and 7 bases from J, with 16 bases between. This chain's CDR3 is CASSPAAAQGEQYF. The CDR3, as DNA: TGTGCCAGCTCACCCGCGGCAGCCCAGGGAGAGCAGTACTTC. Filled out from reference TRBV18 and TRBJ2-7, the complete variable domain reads NAGVMQNPRHLVRRRGQEARLRCSPMKGHSHVYWYRQLPEEGLKFMVYLQKENIIDESGMPKERFSAEFPKEGPSILRIQQVVRGDSAAYFCASSPAAAQGEQYFGPGTRLTVT.